The source of this TCR beta chain is a study of glioma-infiltrating T cells after dendritic cell vaccination. Time point meaning: after dendritic cell vaccination, including at tumor progression/relapse. TCRdb's copy holds only in-frame clones and misses some; the assay was immunoSEQ multiplex PCR. The sample carries more than 85,000 clones, around 90% recorded once. The sequence came from a human donor with glioblastoma. The specimen was blood, collected after dendritic cell vaccination.

CDR3 DNA sequence: TGTGCCAGCAGCTTGGACTACGACAGGGGAAACACCATATATTTT. Translation: CASSLDYDRGNTIYF. V and J are TRBV5-8 and TRBJ1-3; a possible D gene is TRBD1 (6 bases). Germline loops: CDR1 SGHTS, CDR2 YDEGEE. The CDR3 is made up of 15 amino acids. V lost 0 bases, J lost 4 bases, and 11 bases lay in between.